These 19 T cell receptor beta chains share one sample of origin, sequenced in a study of regulatory T cells in long-lasting Graves disease. Time point: newly diagnosed GD, antithyroid drugs for less than 3 months. Extracted PBMC RNA gave rise to the TCR library. Investigators prepared the TCR beta libraries by applying iRepertoire HTBI primers and Arm-PCR of CDR3 regions. TCRdb used MiXCR to reprocess the multiplex PCR reads, holding one entry per CDR3 protein. The sample gives roughly 500,000 distinct CDR3 sequences, more than 10% of which show up once; roughly 8.2% is in the top ten. These sequences were also reported in another study, on T cells in Graves' hyperthyroidism and ophthalmopathy.

Sequenced here: peripheral blood mononuclear cells (PBMCs), sampled at new diagnosis, from a patient treated with antithyroid drugs. These receptors were obtained from a woman in her thirties with Graves disease.

This clonotype was counted ten times or more. The J gene is TRBJ1-1, the V gene TRBV9; perhaps TRBD1 as D (6 bases). From germline, CDR1 is SGDLS and CDR2 YYNGEE. There are 14 residues in the CDR3. The V and J ends lost 3 bases and 7 bases respectively, with 16 bases between them. The CDR3 region is CASSAQAGAGEAFF. The CDR3 DNA reads TGTGCCAGCAGCGCCCAAGCAGGGGCGGGTGAAGCTTTCTTT.

The table lists this clonotype with many counts. V and J are TRBV6-2 or TRBV6-3 and TRBJ1-6; unclear D gene. The germline gives CDR1 MNHEY, CDR2 SVGEGT. V dropped 2 bases and J dropped 13 bases, with 12 bases sitting between them. The CDR3 is 13 residues long. The CDR3 DNA reads TGTGCCAGCAGTTACGAGGGCCGCTCGCCCCTCCACTTT. It is translated as CASSYEGRSPLHF.

This clonotype was found a few times. The chain recombines TRBV29-1 with TRBJ2-1; 8 bases are shared with TRBD1. V shed 3 bases, J shed 4 bases, and the junction held 8 bases outside the gene matches. Germline V gene data show CDR1 as SQVTM and CDR2 as ANQGSEA. The CDR3 spans 15 residues. The chain's CDR3 is CSVEGDRPGYNEQFF. DNA for the CDR3: TGCAGCGTTGAGGGGGACAGGCCGGGTTACAATGAGCAGTTCTTC.

In its sample, this clonotype was seen many times. V gene TRBV6-1 combines with J gene TRBJ2-7, with D unclear. This CDR3 spans 14 amino acids. V lost 6 bases, J lost 0 bases, and 12 bases lay in between. Germline V gene sequence: CDR1 MNHNS, CDR2 SASEGT. The CDR3: CASRARASSYEQYF. CDR3 bases: TGTGCCAGCAGGGCTAGGGCTAGCTCCTACGAGCAGTACTTC.

This clonotype was detected many times. The chain has TRBV27 and TRBJ2-5, with D perhaps TRBD2 (6 bases). Germline lookup yields CDR1 MNHEY and CDR2 SMNVEV (reference sequence). The V gene lost 4 bases and the J gene lost 3 bases, with 15 bases spanning the gap. The CDR3 consists of 15 residues. Here the CDR3 DNA reads TGTGCCAGCAGTTCCGTTGCAGCGGGCGAAGAGACCCAGTACTTC. It translates to CASSSVAAGEETQYF.

This clonotype turned up a few times. The chain recombines TRBV6-1 with TRBJ1-2; no reliable D call. This CDR3 contains 14 residues. Germline V CDR1 and CDR2: MNHNS, SASEGT. Trimming removed 6 bases from V and 4 bases from J, with 15 bases in between. The CDR3 loop is CASSPYSGIYGYTF. In nucleotides, the CDR3 is TGTGCCAGCAGCCCCTACAGTGGAATCTATGGCTACACCTTC.

There are many counts of this clonotype. The chain combines TRBV20-1 with TRBJ2-5; 12 nucleotides align to TRBD2. V lost 5 bases, J lost 3 bases, and 4 bases stayed unmatched. CDR1 DFQATT and CDR2 SNEGSKA come from the germline V gene (reference sequence). The CDR3 is made up of 14 amino acids. The DNA for the CDR3 is TGCAGTGCTGGACGGACTAGCGGGAAAGAGACCCAGTACTTC. It yields the protein CSAGRTSGKETQYF.

With respect to this clonotype: This likely came from a read error, as a far larger clone is one base away. The V gene is TRBV7-2, the J gene TRBJ2-7, with 8 positions matching TRBD2. This CDR3 is built from 14 residues. Unmatched junction bases numbered 8, after V lost 7 bases and J lost 3 bases. Germline lookup yields CDR1 SGHTA and CDR2 FQGNSA. The CDR3 DNA reads TGTGCCAGCAACCAGACTAGCGCCCACTACGAGCAGTACTTC. Its protein is CASNQTSAHYEQYF.

This clonotype was counted only a few times. The chain has TRBV6-2 or TRBV6-3 and TRBJ1-5; D is ambiguous. V was pared by 6 bases and J by 5 bases, with 17 bases between. This CDR3 contains 15 residues. Germline V lookup: CDR1 MNHEY, CDR2 SVGEGT. CDR3 nucleotides: TGTGCCAGCAGCTCCCGGGTTTCCGTGGATCAGCCCCAGCATTTT. The encoded protein is CASSSRVSVDQPQHF.

This clonotype was seen more than once but under ten times. CDR3 protein: CSARSPRGSNQPQHF. In nucleotides, the CDR3 is TGCAGTGCTCGATCCCCAAGGGGGAGCAATCAGCCCCAGCATTTT. V is TRBV20-1 and J is TRBJ1-5, with a weak D call TRBD1 (6 bases). The CDR3 has 15 amino acids. V lost 5 bases and J lost 1, with 15 bases in between. In germline, CDR1 is DFQATT, CDR2 SNEGSKA (reference sequence).

This clonotype was counted ten times or more. This chain joins TRBV2 and TRBJ1-2; 9 positions agree with TRBD1. The CDR3 length is 14 residues. Trimming took 7 bases from V and 5 from J; bases not matched to a gene: 8. Germline assignment: CDR1 SNHLY and CDR2 FYNNEI. CDR3 bases: TGTGCCAGCAAGACAGGGGGTATGGAGTATGGCTACACCTTC. This encodes CASKTGGMEYGYTF.

This rearrangement joins TRBV7-2 to TRBJ2-4, with D possibly TRBD2 on 6 matching bases. The CDR3 totals 16 residues. Between the trimmed V and J ends, which lost 4 bases and 5 bases, there was a span of 18 bases. Germline V gene lookup returns CDR1 SGHTA and CDR2 FQGNSA. This CDR3 reads CASSSDPRLGENIQYF. The CDR3 DNA reads as TGTGCCAGCAGCTCCGACCCCCGACTAGGTGAAAACATTCAGTACTTC.

At least ten counts were recorded for this clonotype. The rearrangement joins TRBV27 to TRBJ2-7; 11 nucleotides align to TRBD1. Germline assignment: CDR1 MNHEY and CDR2 SMNVEV (reference sequence). V shed 4 bases and J 5 bases; nucleotides not matched to a gene: 7. There are 15 residues in the CDR3. This CDR3 is CASSSRTGGNHEQYF. For the CDR3, the DNA is TGTGCCAGCAGTTCCCGGACAGGGGGCAACCACGAGCAGTACTTC.

This clonotype was detected many times. The chain is built from TRBV29-1 and TRBJ2-5, with 9 nucleotides matching TRBD1. This CDR3 is built from 13 residues. Losses at the gene ends were 5 bases for V and 1 base for J; bases not matched to a gene: 2. The germline gives CDR1 SQVTM, CDR2 ANQGSEA. The CDR3 spells CSVRTGAQETQYF. Written as DNA, the CDR3 is TGCAGCGTTCGGACAGGGGCCCAAGAGACCCAGTACTTC.

This clonotype showed up just a few times. One base away lies a much larger clone, so this may be a sequencing read error. The chain employs TRBV15 and TRBJ1-2; D not certain. The CDR3 contains 13 residues. Germline lookup yields CDR1 LNHNV and CDR2 YYDKDF (reference sequence). CDR3 nucleotides: TGTGCCACCAGCAGAGATACACTCTATGGCTACATCTTC. This codes for CATSRDTLYGYIF.

The chain uses TRBV19 and TRBJ2-1; 8 nucleotides agree with TRBD1. This CDR3 has 15 residues. The germline V gene has CDR1 LNHDA and CDR2 SQIVND (reference sequence). V was clipped by 7 bases and J by 10 bases; unmatched bases: 15. In nucleotides, the CDR3 is TGTGCCAGTAATAAAGACAGGGGAGGTCGCAAGGAGCAGTTCTTC. Its protein product is CASNKDRGGRKEQFF.

This clonotype showed up many times. The V and J genes are TRBV14 and TRBJ2-1; D not certain. Trimming removed 0 bases from V and 0 bases from J, with 9 bases in between. The germline V gene has CDR1 SGHDN and CDR2 FVKESK. The CDR3 length is 16 residues. CDR3 sequence reads: CASSQEDGSSYNEQFF. The CDR3 coding sequence is TGTGCCAGCAGCCAAGAAGACGGCAGCTCCTACAATGAGCAGTTCTTC.

This clonotype has ten or more counts. The rearrangement joins TRBV6-2 or TRBV6-3 to TRBJ1-6; TRBD1 might be the D (6 bases). V shed 0 bases and J shed 9 bases, with 18 bases lying between them. The germline gives CDR1 MNHEY, CDR2 SVGEGT. CDR3 length equals 17 residues. Here the CDR3 DNA reads TGTGCCAGCAGTTACTCAGTTAGCGGGGGCGAGGGTTCACCCCTCCACTTT. Amino acid sequence: CASSYSVSGGEGSPLHF.

The V call is TRBV7-9, the J call TRBJ2-3; D might be TRBD1 or TRBD2, each matching 5 bases. V lost 6 bases and J 14 bases, leaving 18 bases between the germline ends. Germline-derived CDR1 and CDR2 are SEHNR and FQNEAQ (reference sequence). The length of the CDR3 is 12 residues. The CDR3 DNA follows: TGTGCCAGCAGTTCACCGGGACCGGAGGCGTATTTT. Protein product: CASSSPGPEAYF.